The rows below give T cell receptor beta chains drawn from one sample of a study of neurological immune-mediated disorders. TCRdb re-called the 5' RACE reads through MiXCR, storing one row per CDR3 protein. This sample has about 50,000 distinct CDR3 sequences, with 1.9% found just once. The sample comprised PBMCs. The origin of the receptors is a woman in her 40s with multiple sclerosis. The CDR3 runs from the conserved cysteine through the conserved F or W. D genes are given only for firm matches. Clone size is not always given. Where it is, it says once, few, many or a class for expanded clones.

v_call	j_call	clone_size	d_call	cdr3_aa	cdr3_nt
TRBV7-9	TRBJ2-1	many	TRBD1	CASSSPPGQGINEQFF	TGTGCCAGCAGCTCGCCTCCGGGACAGGGGATTAATGAGCAGTTCTTC
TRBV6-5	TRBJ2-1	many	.	CASSPQGVEQFF	TGTGCCAGCAGTCCCCAGGGTGTTGAGCAGTTCTTC
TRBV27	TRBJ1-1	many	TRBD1	CASRRSGQGNTEAFF	TGTGCCAGTCGTCGGTCAGGACAGGGAAACACTGAAGCTTTCTTT
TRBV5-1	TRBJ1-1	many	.	CASSLGPGLNTEAFF	TGCGCCAGCAGCCTGGGGCCGGGGCTGAACACTGAAGCTTTCTTT
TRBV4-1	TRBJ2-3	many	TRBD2	CASSQAWASGGAGGDTQYF	TGCGCCAGCAGCCAAGCGTGGGCTAGCGGGGGGGCAGGGGGTGATACGCAGTATTTT
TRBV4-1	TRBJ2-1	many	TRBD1	CASSQVSGTGGPSSYNEQFF	TGCGCCAGCAGCCAAGTCTCCGGGACAGGGGGACCGAGCTCCTACAATGAGCAGTTCTTC
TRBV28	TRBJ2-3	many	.	CASSNGGPDTQYF	TGTGCCAGCAGTAACGGGGGGCCAGATACGCAGTATTTT
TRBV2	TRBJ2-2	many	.	CASKYDPSVDTGELFF	TGTGCCAGCAAATATGACCCCTCTGTGGACACCGGGGAGCTGTTTTTT
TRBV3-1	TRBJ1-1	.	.	CASSPGGGTEAFF	TGTGCCAGCTCGCCTGGGGGGGGCACTGAAGCTTTCTTT
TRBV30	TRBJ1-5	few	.	CAWSLGVGQPQHF	TGTGCCTGGAGTTTGGGGGTTGGTCAGCCCCAGCATTTT
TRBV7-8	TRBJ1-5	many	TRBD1	CASSLTTGASQPQHF	TGTGCCAGCAGCCTAACCACAGGGGCGAGTCAGCCCCAGCATTTT
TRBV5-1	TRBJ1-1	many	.	CASSFNSVNTEAFF	TGCGCCAGCAGCTTTAACAGCGTTAACACTGAAGCTTTCTTT
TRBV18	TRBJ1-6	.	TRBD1	CASSPGQGTSPLHF	TGTGCCAGCTCACCGGGACAGGGAACTTCACCCCTCCACTTT
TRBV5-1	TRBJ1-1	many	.	CASSFRGETEAFF	TGCGCCAGCAGCTTTCGGGGGGAGACTGAAGCTTTCTTT
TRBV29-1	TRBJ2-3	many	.	CSGRGATDTQYF	TGCAGCGGGAGGGGGGCCACAGATACGCAGTATTTT
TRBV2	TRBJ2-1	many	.	CASSDSGTRFF	TGTGCCAGCAGTGACAGCGGAACCCGGTTCTTC
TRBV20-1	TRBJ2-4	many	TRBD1	CSAFGQGKNIQYF	TGCAGTGCCTTCGGACAGGGGAAAAACATTCAGTACTTC
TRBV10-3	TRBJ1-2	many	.	CAISETPNYGYTF	TGTGCCATCAGTGAGACACCTAACTATGGCTACACCTTC
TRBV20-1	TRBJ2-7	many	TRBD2	CSARDPGLDYEQYF	TGCAGTGCTAGAGATCCGGGACTAGACTACGAGCAGTACTTC
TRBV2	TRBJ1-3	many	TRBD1	CASSRTGPDSGNTIYF	TGTGCCAGCAGCAGGACAGGTCCAGACTCTGGAAACACCATATATTTT
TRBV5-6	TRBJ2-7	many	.	CASSWDLSSYEQYF	TGTGCCAGCAGCTGGGACCTGAGCTCCTACGAGCAGTACTTC
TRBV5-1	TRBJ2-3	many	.	CASSLAVRTDTQYF	TGCGCCAGCAGCTTGGCTGTCCGCACAGATACGCAGTATTTT
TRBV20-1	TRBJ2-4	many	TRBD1	CSARGETGSHIQYF	TGCAGTGCTAGAGGAGAGACAGGGTCACACATTCAGTACTTC
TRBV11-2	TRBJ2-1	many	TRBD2	CASSLGQGREGEQFF	TGTGCCAGCAGCTTAGGACAAGGAAGGGAGGGTGAGCAGTTCTTC
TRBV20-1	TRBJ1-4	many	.	CSAREGGDEKLFF	TGCAGTGCTAGAGAGGGTGGGGATGAAAAACTGTTTTTT
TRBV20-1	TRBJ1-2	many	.	CSARAPLDYGYTF	TGCAGTGCTAGAGCTCCTCTTGACTATGGCTACACCTTC
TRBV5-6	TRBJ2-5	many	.	CASSLARKWAQETQYF	TGTGCCAGCAGCTTGGCCCGGAAATGGGCCCAAGAGACCCAGTACTTC
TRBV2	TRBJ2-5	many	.	CASSEASGRVGF	TGTGCCAGCAGTGAAGCTTCCGGGCGGGTTGGCTTC
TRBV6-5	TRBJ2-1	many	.	CASTQGTLQFF	TGTGCCAGCACTCAGGGGACACTCCAGTTCTTC
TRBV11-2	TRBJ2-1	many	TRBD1	CASSLGQGGGEQFF	TGTGCCAGCAGCCTGGGACAGGGGGGGGGTGAGCAGTTCTTC
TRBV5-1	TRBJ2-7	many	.	CASRGTSSSYEQYF	TGCGCCAGCAGAGGGACGTCTAGCTCCTACGAGCAGTACTTC
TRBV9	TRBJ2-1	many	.	CASSVGYDARIYNEQFF	TGTGCCAGCAGCGTAGGCTACGACGCCCGAATCTACAATGAGCAGTTCTTC
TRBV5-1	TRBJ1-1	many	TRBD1	CASSPGQGSKRMNTEAFF	TGCGCCAGCAGCCCGGGACAGGGTAGTAAGAGGATGAACACTGAAGCTTTCTTT